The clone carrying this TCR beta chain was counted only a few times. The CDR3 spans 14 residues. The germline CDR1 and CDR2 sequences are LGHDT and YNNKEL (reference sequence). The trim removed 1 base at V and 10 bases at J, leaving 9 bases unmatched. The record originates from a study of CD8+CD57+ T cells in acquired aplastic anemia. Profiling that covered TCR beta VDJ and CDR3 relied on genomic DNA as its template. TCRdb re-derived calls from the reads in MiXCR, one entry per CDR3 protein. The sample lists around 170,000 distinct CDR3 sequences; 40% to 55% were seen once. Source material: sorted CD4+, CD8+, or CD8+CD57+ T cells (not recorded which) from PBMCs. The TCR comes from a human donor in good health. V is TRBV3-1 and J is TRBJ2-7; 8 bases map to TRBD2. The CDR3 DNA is TGTGCCAGCAGCCAAGCTGGTGGCGGGAGGTTTCAGTACTTC. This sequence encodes CASSQAGGGRFQYF.